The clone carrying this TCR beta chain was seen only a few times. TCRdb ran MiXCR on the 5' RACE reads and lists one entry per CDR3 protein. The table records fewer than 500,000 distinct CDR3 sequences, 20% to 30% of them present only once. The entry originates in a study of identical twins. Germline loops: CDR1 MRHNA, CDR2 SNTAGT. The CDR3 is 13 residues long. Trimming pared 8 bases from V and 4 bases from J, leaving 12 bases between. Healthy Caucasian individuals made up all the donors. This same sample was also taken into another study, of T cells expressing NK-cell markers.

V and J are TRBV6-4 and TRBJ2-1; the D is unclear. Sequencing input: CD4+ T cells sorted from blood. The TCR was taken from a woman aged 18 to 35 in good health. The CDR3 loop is CASSTSGYNEQFF. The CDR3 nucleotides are TGTGCCAGCTCCACATCTGGGTACAATGAGCAGTTCTTC.